The 8 T cell receptor beta chains below come from one sample, sequenced in a study of blood T cell repertoires in COVID-19. Here immunoSEQ multiplex PCR was the method, and the copy in TCRdb shows in-frame clones only, minus some. The sample consists of about 250,000 clones, around 92% of them appearing once. The sample taken for sequencing was PBMCs or T cells enriched from blood (not recorded which). These receptors were collected from a young woman with acute COVID-19.

J is TRBJ1-3 and V is TRBV30; D may be TRBD1 (5 bases). The CDR3 is 17 residues long. Germline loops: CDR1 GTSNPN, CDR2 SVGIG (reference sequence). Trimming pared 0 bases from V and 0 bases from J, leaving 15 bases between. This CDR3 reads CAWSVPRLGDSGNTIYF. For the CDR3, the DNA is TGTGCCTGGAGTGTACCAAGGTTAGGGGACTCTGGAAACACCATATATTTT.

J is TRBJ2-2 and V is TRBV6-4; D is undetermined. Germline values: CDR1 MRHNA, CDR2 SNTAGT. CDR3 size: 14 residues. Trimming left V 7 bases short and J 0 bases short, with 9 bases between. CDR3 loop: CASTASPNTGELFF. In nucleotides, the CDR3 is TGTGCCAGCACAGCGAGCCCGAACACCGGGGAGCTGTTTTTT.

This clone came up once. The gene calls are TRBV14 and TRBJ1-5, with 7 bases matching TRBD1. The V gene's germline CDR1 is SGHDN and CDR2 FVKESK. The CDR3 spans 19 residues. Trimming took 8 bases from V and 0 from J; bases not matched to a gene: 19. The CDR3 region has the DNA TGTGCCAGCGCTCGACTAAAGGGACAGTCGGGGATTAGCAATCAGCCCCAGCATTTT. Its protein product is CASARLKGQSGISNQPQHF.

The chain is built from TRBV7-8 and TRBJ1-6; a possible D gene is TRBD1 (6 bases). V was trimmed by 2 bases and J by 10 bases, leaving 12 bases between them. The germline V gene encodes CDR1 SGHVS and CDR2 FQNEAQ. This CDR3 comprises 14 residues. CDR3 coding DNA: TGTGCCAGCAGCTTAACGAGGACAGCCTCACCCCTCCACTTT. This sequence encodes CASSLTRTASPLHF. Based on the CDR3 plus reference TRBV7-8 and TRBJ1-6, the full variable domain is GAGVSQSPRYKVAKRGQDVALRCDPISGHVSLFWYQQALGQGPEFLTYFQNEAQLDKSGLPSDRFFAERPEGSVSTLKIQRTQQEDSAVYLCASSLTRTASPLHFGNGTRLTVT.

The chain couples TRBV11-2 to TRBJ1-2, with 7 nucleotides matching TRBD1. This CDR3 is built from 16 residues. V shed 0 bases, J shed 6 bases, and the junction held 10 bases outside the gene matches. Germline loops: CDR1 SGHAT, CDR2 FQNNGV. The CDR3 is CASSLDQGRGVDGYTF. CDR3 nucleotides: TGTGCCAGCAGCTTAGATCAGGGCAGGGGGGTCGATGGCTACACCTTC.

The chain links TRBV7-9 to TRBJ1-1; no reliable D call. This CDR3 spans 14 amino acids. V dropped 5 bases and J dropped 4 bases, with 14 bases sitting between them. Looked up from germline, CDR1 is SEHNR and CDR2 is FQNEAQ (reference sequence). In DNA, the CDR3 is TGTGCCAGCAGCCCATCCGGGAGCCGCACTGAAGCTTTCTTT. This gives the protein CASSPSGSRTEAFF.

This clone was recorded once. The chain is built from TRBV29-1 and TRBJ2-7; D is perhaps TRBD1 (6 bases). The CDR3 contains 13 residues. V was cut by 6 bases and J by 0 bases, with 12 bases left in between. Germline V lookup: CDR1 SQVTM, CDR2 ANQGSEA. This chain's CDR3 is CSVGQLSSYEQYF. The CDR3 coding sequence is TGCAGCGTCGGACAGTTGAGCTCCTACGAGCAGTACTTC.

The chain recombines TRBV5-1 with TRBJ1-3, with a tentative D call TRBD1 (5 bases). Trimming shortened V by 2 bases and J by 5 bases, and 8 bases separated the two germline ends. CDR1 SGHRS and CDR2 YFSETQ come from the germline V gene. The CDR3 length is 13 residues. This chain's CDR3 is CASSFGARNTIYF. The CDR3 region has the DNA TGCGCCAGCAGCTTTGGGGCGAGAAACACCATATATTTT.